Listed below are T cell receptor beta chains from one sample, sequenced in a study of T-cell reconstitution after alpha-beta-depleted transplantation in children. TCRdb redid the calling of the PCR reads with MiXCR, one entry per CDR3 protein. The data contain roughly 490,000 distinct CDR3 sequences, more than 9.5% of them seen just once; the ten biggest clones take up around 15%. The material was PBMCs, mostly from graft donor cells, obtained 180 days after TCRalphabeta/CD19-depleted stem cell transplant. The receptors shown here come from a female patient between 2 and 15 years old who had a stem cell transplant for aplastic anemia, so the T cells may come from the graft donor. The CDR3 runs from the conserved cysteine through the conserved F or W. A D gene is named only where the DNA matches it firmly. The size entry is marked missing in some rows and otherwise reads once, few, many or a size class.

-	TRBJ2-5	few	TRBV14	CASTSSAEGETQYF	TGTGCCAGCACATCTAGCGCAGAAGGGGAGACCCAGTACTTC
-	TRBJ2-6	-	TRBV20-1	CSARVGLGSGANVLTF	TGCAGTGCTAGGGTGGGCCTTGGCTCTGGGGCCAACGTCCTGACTTTC
TRBD1	TRBJ1-6	few	TRBV20-1	CSARGGGTGDSPLHF	TGCAGTGCTAGAGGGGGGGGGACAGGAGATTCACCCCTCCACTTT
-	TRBJ2-1	-	TRBV14	CASSQRSGPYNEQFF	TGTGCCAGCAGCCAAAGATCCGGGCCGTACAATGAGCAGTTCTTC
TRBD2	TRBJ2-5	many	TRBV20-1	CSASGLAYQETQYF	TGCAGTGCCTCGGGACTAGCGTATCAAGAGACCCAGTACTTC
TRBD2	TRBJ2-5	-	TRBV18	CASSKSSGTVETQYF	TGTGCCAGCTCAAAATCTAGCGGGACGGTGGAGACCCAGTACTTC
TRBD2	TRBJ2-4	-	TRBV6-2/TRBV6-3	CASTYSLAGVTESKNIQYF	TGTGCCAGCACTTACTCCCTAGCGGGAGTCACCGAGTCCAAAAACATTCAGTACTTC
-	TRBJ2-7	-	TRBV3-1	CASSQGSRHEQYF	TGTGCCAGCAGCCAAGGTTCCAGGCACGAGCAGTACTTC
-	TRBJ2-1	few	TRBV11-2	CASSLGGGREVFYNEQFF	TGTGCCAGCAGCTTAGGAGGGGGTCGGGAAGTCTTCTACAATGAGCAGTTCTTC
-	TRBJ2-5	-	TRBV7-2	CASSYQTGRETQYF	TGTGCCAGCAGCTACCAAACAGGGAGAGAGACCCAGTACTTC
-	TRBJ1-5	few	TRBV19	CASSIGEGRNQPQHF	TGTGCCAGTAGTATAGGGGAGGGCCGCAATCAGCCCCAGCATTTT
TRBD2	TRBJ2-1	few	TRBV27	CASSSPASGRFNEQFF	TGTGCCAGCAGTTCCCCCGCTAGCGGGAGATTTAATGAGCAGTTCTTC
-	TRBJ2-5	few	TRBV13	CASSRRGREETQYF	TGTGCCAGCAGCCGGAGGGGGCGGGAAGAGACCCAGTACTTC
-	TRBJ2-3	-	TRBV11-3	CASSGPIFVVGTDTQYF	TGTGCCAGCAGTGGTCCTATATTCGTGGTCGGCACAGATACGCAGTATTTT
-	TRBJ2-4	-	TRBV6-5	CASSFMGLAWNIQYF	TGTGCCAGCAGTTTCATGGGGTTGGCTTGGAACATTCAGTACTTC
-	TRBJ1-5	few	TRBV5-4	CASSLAGDRQPQHF	TGTGCCAGCAGCTTGGCGGGTGACCGGCAGCCCCAGCATTTT
-	TRBJ1-5	-	TRBV7-2	CASSLGPSSQPQHF	TGTGCCAGCAGCTTGGGCCCGTCGAGCCAGCCCCAGCATTTT
-	TRBJ1-2	few	TRBV12-3/TRBV12-4	CASSPHRDGYGYTF	TGTGCCAGCAGTCCCCACCGCGACGGCTATGGCTACACCTTC
-	TRBJ2-5	few	TRBV5-6	CASSPRFLVETQYF	TGTGCCAGCAGCCCCCGGTTTTTGGTGGAGACCCAGTACTTC
-	TRBJ1-1	-	TRBV28	CASSLCRGSEAFF	TGTGCCAGCAGTTTATGCCGAGGGAGTGAAGCTTTCTTT
-	TRBJ1-5	-	TRBV19	CASSIRVKGNQPQHF	TGTGCCAGTAGTATCCGGGTGAAAGGCAATCAGCCCCAGCATTTT
TRBD1	TRBJ2-6	many	TRBV11-2	CASSLRTGGISGANVLTF	TGTGCCAGCAGCTTACGGACAGGGGGCATCTCTGGGGCCAACGTCCTGACTTTC
-	TRBJ2-5	few	TRBV5-4	CASSLVDGEETQYF	TGTGCCAGCAGCTTGGTGGACGGTGAAGAGACCCAGTACTTC
TRBD1	TRBJ1-2	many	TRBV5-5	CASSYDRASYGYTF	TGTGCCAGCAGCTACGACAGGGCCTCCTATGGCTACACCTTC
-	TRBJ1-5	once	TRBV6-1	CASSEDVGGQGVAYSNQPQHF	TGTGCCAGCAGTGAAGACGTGGGTGGGCAGGGTGTTGCCTATAGCAATCAGCCCCAGCATTTT
-	TRBJ1-2	-	TRBV7-2	CASSPQYGLGGYTF	TGTGCCAGCAGCCCCCAGTACGGGTTGGGTGGCTACACCTTC
-	TRBJ1-2	few	TRBV5-4	CASSFNIARDSGRANYGYTF	TGTGCCAGCAGCTTCAATATCGCTCGGGATTCGGGCCGAGCTAACTATGGCTACACCTTC
-	TRBJ2-2	-	TRBV7-2	CASSEAVYTGERFF	TGTGCCAGCAGCGAAGCGGTTTACACCGGGGAGCGGTTTTTT
TRBD1	TRBJ2-3	-	TRBV11-3	CASSSGQGSSTDTQYF	TGTGCCAGCAGCTCCGGACAGGGCTCGAGCACAGATACGCAGTATTTT
-	TRBJ2-1	-	TRBV10-1	CASSEPGSSYNEQFF	TGCGCCAGCAGTGAGCCGGGCAGCTCCTACAATGAGCAGTTCTTC
-	TRBJ1-1	-	TRBV7-9	CASSMGASVTEAFF	TGTGCCAGCAGCATGGGGGCGTCGGTCACTGAAGCTTTCTTT
-	TRBJ2-6	few	TRBV4-2	CASSQATGTSGANVLTF	TGTGCCAGCAGCCAAGCTACAGGGACCTCTGGGGCCAACGTCCTGACTTTC
-	TRBJ2-6	few	TRBV18	CASSPNGSGANVLTF	TGTGCCAGCTCACCGAATGGCTCTGGGGCCAACGTCCTGACTTTC
TRBD1	TRBJ1-1	few	TRBV14	CASSQDRAGGPFF	TGTGCCAGCAGCCAAGATCGGGCAGGGGGACCTTTCTTT
TRBD1	TRBJ1-1	-	TRBV30	CAWSRTGSTEAFF	TGTGCCTGGAGTCGGACAGGGAGCACTGAAGCTTTCTTT
TRBD2	TRBJ2-1	once	TRBV5-1	CASSLGDYIYNEQFF	TGCGCCAGCAGCTTAGGGGACTACATCTACAATGAGCAGTTCTTC
TRBD1	TRBJ2-5	-	TRBV12-3/TRBV12-4	CASRLRDRAETQYF	TGTGCCAGCAGGCTCCGGGACAGGGCAGAGACCCAGTACTTC
-	TRBJ1-5	many	TRBV28	CASSLKGMSNQPQHF	TGTGCCAGCAGTTTAAAAGGGATGAGCAATCAGCCCCAGCATTTT
TRBD1	TRBJ2-1	-	TRBV5-1	CASSPLGDRWRASPYNEQFF	TGCGCCAGCAGCCCCCTGGGGGACAGGTGGCGGGCTAGCCCCTACAATGAGCAGTTCTTC
-	TRBJ2-2	-	TRBV7-6	CATNQGRNTGELCF	TGTGCCACCAATCAGGGGCGGAACACCGGGGAGCTGTGTTTT
TRBD2	TRBJ2-1	few	TRBV2	CASLPGLGLYNEQFF	TGTGCCAGCTTACCGGGACTAGGCCTTTACAATGAGCAGTTCTTC
TRBD1	TRBJ1-1	many	TRBV9	CASSPRTGGTEAFF	TGTGCCAGCAGCCCCCGGACAGGGGGCACTGAAGCTTTCTTT